This TCR beta chain emerged from a study of CD8 T cells in ankylosing spondylitis. MiXCR, run by TCRdb on the 5' RACE reads, gives a single entry per CDR3 protein. In the table there are 300,000 to 350,000 distinct CDR3 sequences, roughly 15% of which are singletons. Overall study results and limits: The study identified a TCR beta motif of roughly eight highly homologous variants that appeared characteristic of ankylosing spondylitis blood.

This clonotype was seen a few times. The antigen is undetermined. The specimen was blood, either unsorted or a sorted T cell fraction (not recorded which). The sequence derives from a male donor with ankylosing spondylitis or in good health (not recorded which).

CDR3 in amino acids: CASSATMDGELFF. Written as DNA, the CDR3 is TGTGCCAGCAGTGCGACTATGGACGGGGAGCTGTTTTTT. The rearrangement uses TRBV12-3 or TRBV12-4 and TRBJ2-2; TRBD2 might be the D (5 bases). V was cut by 5 bases and J by 7 bases, with 11 bases left in between. The CDR3 runs 13 residues.